This paragraph reports one TCR beta chain. The data originate from a study of T cell clones after liver transplantation. Study as a whole: Standard immunosuppression, with no induction, continued until 12-24 months after transplant.

Data came from immunoSEQ multiplex PCR; TCRdb stores just in-frame clones and leaves some out. The table lists around 9,100 clones, nearly 80% of them singletons. The CDR3 is made up of 15 amino acids. Germline assignment: CDR1 SGHNT and CDR2 YYREEE (reference sequence). V lost 2 bases and J lost 4; bases outside the gene matches: 8. The gene calls are TRBV5-4 and TRBJ2-7; 8 bases match TRBD2. Specimen: CD8+ T cells from blood, collected before liver transplant. This sequence originates from a human donor who received a liver transplant. CDR3 loop: CASSLALAGWYEQYF. The CDR3 nucleotides read TGTGCCAGCAGCTTAGCTCTAGCGGGTTGGTACGAGCAGTACTTC.